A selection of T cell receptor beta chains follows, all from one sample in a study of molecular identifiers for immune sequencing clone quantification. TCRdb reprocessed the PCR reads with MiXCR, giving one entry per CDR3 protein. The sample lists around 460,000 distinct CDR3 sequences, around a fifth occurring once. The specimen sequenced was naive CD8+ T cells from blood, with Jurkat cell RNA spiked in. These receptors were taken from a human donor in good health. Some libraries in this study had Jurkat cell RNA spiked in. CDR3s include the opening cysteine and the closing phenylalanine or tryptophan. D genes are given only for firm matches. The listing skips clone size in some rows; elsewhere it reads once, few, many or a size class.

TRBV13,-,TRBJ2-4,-,TGTGCCAGCAGCGCGAACCTAGCCAAAAACATTCAGTACTTC,CASSANLAKNIQYF
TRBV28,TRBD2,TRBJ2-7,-,TGTGCCAGCAGCCCCAAGGGAGGGAGACTAGCGGGGGAGACCTACGAGCAGTACTTC,CASSPKGGRLAGETYEQYF
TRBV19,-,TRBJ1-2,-,TGTGCCAGTAGTATAGGGACGGGCTATGGCTACACCTTC,CASSIGTGYGYTF
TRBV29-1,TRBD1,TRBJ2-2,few,TGCAGCGTTGAAGGGGGACAGGGTTTCGCCGGGGAGCTGTTTTTT,CSVEGGQGFAGELFF
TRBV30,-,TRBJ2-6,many,TGTGCCTGGGATCAAGGGATTTTTGGGGCCAACGTCCTGACTTTC,CAWDQGIFGANVLTF
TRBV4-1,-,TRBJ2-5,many,TGCGCCAGCAGCCACCCAGGGGAAGAGACCCAGTACTTC,CASSHPGEETQYF
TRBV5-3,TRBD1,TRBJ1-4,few,TGTGCCAGCAGCCCGGACAGGGGAAATGAAAAACTGTTTTTT,CASSPDRGNEKLFF
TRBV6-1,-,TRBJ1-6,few,TGTGCCAGCAGTGAATTGGTGCAGGGGCACAATTCACCCCTCCACTTT,CASSELVQGHNSPLHF
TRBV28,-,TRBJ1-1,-,TGTGCCAGCAGTCACAAGCCCGGATTGAACACTGAAGCTTTCTTT,CASSHKPGLNTEAFF
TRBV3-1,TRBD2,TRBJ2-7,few,TGTGCCAGCAGCCAAGATGTGGGGCGGGAGGCTTACGAGCAGTACTTC,CASSQDVGREAYEQYF
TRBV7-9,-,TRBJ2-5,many,TGTGCCACGCGGGACTTGAGAGAGACCCAGTACTTC,CATRDLRETQYF
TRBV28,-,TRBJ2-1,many,TGTGCCAGCAGTCTTTTAGTTCCCGATCCGAGCTCCTACAATGAGCAGTTCTTC,CASSLLVPDPSSYNEQFF
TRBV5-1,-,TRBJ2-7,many,TGCGCCAGCAGCTTGGTCGGACCTCACCTCGGGGAGCAGTACTTC,CASSLVGPHLGEQYF
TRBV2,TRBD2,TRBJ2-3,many,TGTGCCAGCAGTTCCAATTTAGCGGGAGAGGGTTTTGATACGCAGTATTTT,CASSSNLAGEGFDTQYF
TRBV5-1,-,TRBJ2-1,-,TGCGCCAGCAGCTCTGATCCCCGCCGCTTGTGCTCCTACAATGAGCAGTTCTTC,CASSSDPRRLCSYNEQFF
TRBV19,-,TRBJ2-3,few,TGTGCCAGTACCTTAGCGTTGGGTATGGATACGCAGTATTTT,CASTLALGMDTQYF
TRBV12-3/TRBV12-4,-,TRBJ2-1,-,TGTGCCAGTCTCCGCGGGACAGCGTACAATGAGCAGTTCTTC,CASLRGTAYNEQFF
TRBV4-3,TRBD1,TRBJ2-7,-,TGCGCCAGCAGCCAAGACCTTGCCGGGACAGGGATGTACGAGCAGTACTTC,CASSQDLAGTGMYEQYF
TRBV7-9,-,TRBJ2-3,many,TGTGCCGACGGGCGGCCAGACAGCACAGATACGCAGTATTTT,CADGRPDSTDTQYF
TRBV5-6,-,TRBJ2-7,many,TGTGCCAGCAGCTCGCCGGACAGCGATTGGGGCGAGCAGTACTTC,CASSSPDSDWGEQYF
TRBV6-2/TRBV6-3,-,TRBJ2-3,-,TGTGCCAGCAGTTACGACAGCGAGACGCAGTATTTT,CASSYDSETQYF
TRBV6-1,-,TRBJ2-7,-,TGTGCCAGCAGTTCCCGGACAATAGCCACCTACGAGCAGTACTTC,CASSSRTIATYEQYF
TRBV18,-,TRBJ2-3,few,TGTGCCAGCTCACCAGGGGATCCCGGCACAGATACGCAGTATTTT,CASSPGDPGTDTQYF
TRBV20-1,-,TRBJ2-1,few,TGCAGTGCTAGAGATAGGGGGGGTGTAGATGAGCAGTTCTTC,CSARDRGGVDEQFF
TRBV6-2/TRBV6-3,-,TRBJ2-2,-,TGTGCCAGCAGTGACGGGACATATACATCGTGGCGGGGATACACCGGGGAGCTGTTTTTT,CASSDGTYTSWRGYTGELFF
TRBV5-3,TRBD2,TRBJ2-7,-,TGTGCCAGCAGCACGAGGACTAGTTTAGAGCAGTACTTC,CASSTRTSLEQYF
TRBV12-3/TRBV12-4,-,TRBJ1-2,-,TGTGCCAGCAGTTTGGGGAATGGCTACACCTTC,CASSLGNGYTF
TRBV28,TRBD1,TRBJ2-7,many,TGTGCCAGCAGTTTACGACAGGGGTTGAACGAGCAGTACTTC,CASSLRQGLNEQYF
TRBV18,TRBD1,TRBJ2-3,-,TGTGCCAGCTCACCGGTAAGGGGACAGCAGACAGATACGCAGTATTTT,CASSPVRGQQTDTQYF
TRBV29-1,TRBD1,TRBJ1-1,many,TGCAGCGCTCGGACAGGGGGGGGCACTGAAGCTTTCTTT,CSARTGGGTEAFF
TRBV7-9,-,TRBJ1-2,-,TGTGCCGGCAGCTTAAGGCCAGACAACTATGGCTACACCTTC,CAGSLRPDNYGYTF
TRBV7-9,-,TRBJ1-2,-,TGTGCCAGCGGCTTAGTAAGCGCCCTATATGGCTACACCTTC,CASGLVSALYGYTF
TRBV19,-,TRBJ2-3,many,TGTGCCAGTAGTATAGAGAGGGGAAGCACAGATACGCAGTATTTT,CASSIERGSTDTQYF
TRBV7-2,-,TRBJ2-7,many,TGTGCCAGCAGCCCCGTCAGGACGGTCTACTACGAGCAGTACTTC,CASSPVRTVYYEQYF
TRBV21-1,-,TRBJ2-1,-,TGTGCCAGCAGCAGGACTAGCGGGAGGGCTGGTGAGCAGCTCTTC,CASSRTSGRAGEQLF
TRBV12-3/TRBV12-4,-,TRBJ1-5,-,TGTGCCAGCAGTTTCACGGAGGGGGTACAGCCCCAGCATTTT,CASSFTEGVQPQHF
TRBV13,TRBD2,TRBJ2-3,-,TGTGCCAGCAGCTTAGGGGCTAGCGGGACGGCAGATACGCAGTATTTT,CASSLGASGTADTQYF
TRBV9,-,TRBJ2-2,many,TGTGCCAGCAGCGTAGGAAATACCCCGAACACCGGGGAGCTGTTTTTT,CASSVGNTPNTGELFF
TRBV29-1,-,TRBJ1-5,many,TGCAGCGTCGAAGGGGGTAGCAATCAGCCCCAGCATTTT,CSVEGGSNQPQHF
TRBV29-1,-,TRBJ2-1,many,TGCAGCGTTGTATTAGCGAGGAATGAGCAGTTCTTC,CSVVLARNEQFF
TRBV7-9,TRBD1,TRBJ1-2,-,TGTGCCAGCAGCTTGTCCGGGACAGGGGACTATGGCTACACCTTC,CASSLSGTGDYGYTF
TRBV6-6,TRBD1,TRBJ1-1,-,TGTGCCAGCAGTGTACAGGGGTACACTGAAGCTTTATTT,CASSVQGYTEALF
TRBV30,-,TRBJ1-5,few,TGTGCCTGGAGTGTACCGGGGGTTGGAAGCAATCAGCCCCAGCATTTT,CAWSVPGVGSNQPQHF
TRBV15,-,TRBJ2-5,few,TGTGCCACCAGCTCACCCCCCAGTTCAGTGGTGACCCAGTACTTC,CATSSPPSSVVTQYF
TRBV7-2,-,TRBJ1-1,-,TGTGCCAGCAGCTCCCTCGGGGGGGGCTGGGACACTGAAGCTTTCTTT,CASSSLGGGWDTEAFF
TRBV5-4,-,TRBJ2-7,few,TGTGCCAGCAGCTTTTGGGGGGGTGCAGGGGCGAAGTACGAGCAGTACTTC,CASSFWGGAGAKYEQYF
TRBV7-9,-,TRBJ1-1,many,TGTGCCAGCAGCTCGCAGGGTGACCACACTGAAGCTTTCTTT,CASSSQGDHTEAFF
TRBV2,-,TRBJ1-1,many,TGTGCCAGCACCACCCCGGCAGCCATGAACACTGAAGCTTTCTTT,CASTTPAAMNTEAFF
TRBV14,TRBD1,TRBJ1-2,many,TGTGCCAGCAGCCGGGGAACAGGGGGCGGGCCCCCTGGCTACACCTTC,CASSRGTGGGPPGYTF
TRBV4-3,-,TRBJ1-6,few,TGCGCCAGCAGCCAAGACTTGGGACTGAATCCACCCCTCCACTTT,CASSQDLGLNPPLHF
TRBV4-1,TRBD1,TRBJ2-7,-,TGCGCCAGCAGCCAAGTTGGGACAGGACCTTTGGGGAGGGAGCAGTACTTC,CASSQVGTGPLGREQYF
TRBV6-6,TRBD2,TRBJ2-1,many,TGTGCCAGCAGTAGACGTCGGACTAGCGAGAGGGATGAGCAGTTCTTC,CASSRRRTSERDEQFF
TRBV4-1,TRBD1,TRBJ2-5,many,TGCGCCAGCAGTCAGGGGGCGCGGATCGAAGAGACCCAGTACTTC,CASSQGARIEETQYF
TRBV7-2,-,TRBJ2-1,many,TGTGCCAGCAGCTTAGGGATTCTAGCTTTCACGGATGAGCAGTTCTTC,CASSLGILAFTDEQFF
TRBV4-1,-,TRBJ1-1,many,TGCGCCAGCAGCCAGAGCGGGGTTGTGAACACTGAAGCTTTCTTT,CASSQSGVVNTEAFF
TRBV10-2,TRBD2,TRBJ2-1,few,TGCGCCAGTCAGCGGGAGCCACTCTATGAGCAGTTCTTC,CASQREPLYEQFF